One and the same sample provided the 15 T cell receptor beta chains below, sequenced in a study of OX40 agonist ivuxolimab in advanced cancers. Clones were read by immunoSEQ multiplex PCR, and TCRdb kept only the in-frame ones, dropping some. The table has fewer than 25,000 clones, around 85% seen once. The sequencing here drew on CD4+ or CD8+ T cells sorted from blood, taken in a trial of the OX40 agonist ivuxolimab. The receptor source for this set is an adult with an advanced solid tumor such as melanoma, head and neck, liver or kidney cancer.

The chain couples TRBV7-3 to TRBJ2-2, with 7 bases identical to TRBD2. The CDR3 extends over 16 amino acids. V shed 2 bases and J 6 bases; nucleotides not matched to a gene: 9. Germline V gives CDR1 SGHTA, CDR2 FQGTGA. The chain's CDR3 is CASSLRGDRRAGELFF. The CDR3 region has the DNA TGTGCCAGCAGCTTACGGGGGGACCGCAGGGCCGGGGAGCTGTTTTTT.

Remarks on this clone: Additional DNA sequences in this sample encode the identical CDR3. V gene TRBV18 combines with J gene TRBJ1-5, with D possibly TRBD1 on 5 matching bases. Germline lookup yields CDR1 KGHSH and CDR2 LQKENI. V lost 6 bases, J lost 2 bases, and 11 bases lay in between. This CDR3 has 14 amino acids. The CDR3 DNA reads as TGTGCCAGCTCCCCTGGGGGACGCAATCAGCCCCAGCATTTT. Translating gives CASSPGGRNQPQHF. The full variable domain, with the rest looked up from reference TRBV18 and TRBJ1-5, is NAGVMQNPRHLVRRRGQEARLRCSPMKGHSHVYWYRQLPEEGLKFMVYLQKENIIDESGMPKERFSAEFPKEGPSILRIQQVVRGDSAAYFCASSPGGRNQPQHFGDGTRLSIL.

The V and J genes are TRBV18 and TRBJ2-7; possible D gene TRBD2, 6 bases. This CDR3 has 14 residues. The germline gives CDR1 KGHSH, CDR2 LQKENI. V lost 4 bases and J lost 5, with 15 bases in between. CDR3 residues: CASSQNPGVHEQYF. The CDR3 DNA reads TGTGCCAGCTCACAAAATCCGGGAGTGCACGAGCAGTACTTC.

The rearrangement uses TRBV30 and TRBJ2-2, with 8 bases lining up with TRBD2. Germline V gives CDR1 GTSNPN, CDR2 SVGIG (reference sequence). The CDR3 spans 14 residues. V dropped 4 bases and J dropped 3; count of bases not matched to a gene: 4. CDR3 protein: CAWTGTSYTGELFF. In DNA form, the CDR3 reads TGTGCCTGGACGGGGACTAGTTACACCGGGGAGCTGTTTTTT.

This clone showed up just once. The chain recombines TRBV11-1 with TRBJ2-1; the D gene could be TRBD1 or TRBD2 (5 bases each). The CDR3 is made up of 14 amino acids. V was cut by 2 bases and J by 4 bases, with 9 bases left in between. Germline V gene data show CDR1 as SGHAT and CDR2 as FQDESV (reference sequence). The CDR3 sequence: CASSLLGEYNEQFF. CDR3 nucleotides: TGTGCCAGCAGCTTACTGGGGGAATACAATGAGCAGTTCTTC.

CDR3: CASSSIGNTIYF. CDR3 coding DNA: TGTGCCAGCAGCTCGATCGGAAACACCATATATTTT. The chain uses TRBV7-9 and TRBJ1-3; D gene unclear. Germline CDR1 and CDR2: SEHNR and FQNEAQ (reference sequence). Trimming removed 4 bases at V and 4 bases at J, with 5 bases between. The CDR3 has 12 residues.

The chain is built from TRBV7-6 and TRBJ2-3; unclear D gene. Per germline, CDR1 SGHVS and CDR2 FNYEAQ. The CDR3 is 15 residues long. V was cut by 5 bases and J by 4 bases, with 16 bases left in between. The CDR3 nucleotides are TGTGCCAGCAGCACAACTAATAGCAGAGCAGATACGCAGTATTTT. Protein product: CASSTTNSRADTQYF.

The chain is built from TRBV18 and TRBJ2-3; D tentatively reads TRBD1 or TRBD2 (5 bases each). Germline V gives CDR1 KGHSH, CDR2 LQKENI. Deletions cut 3 bases from V and 2 bases from J, with 12 bases between. The CDR3 has 15 residues. CDR3 residues: CASSPRDGDTDTQYF. The CDR3 DNA sequence: TGTGCCAGCTCACCCCGGGACGGAGACACAGATACGCAGTATTTT.

V usage is TRBV6-6 and J usage is TRBJ1-2, with D perhaps matching TRBD1 (6 bases). The germline CDR1 and CDR2 sequences are MNHNY and SVGAGI (reference sequence). The V gene lost 5 bases and the J gene lost 0 bases, with 13 bases spanning the gap. CDR3 size: 15 residues. CDR3 protein: CASSTRQATNYGYTF. The CDR3, as DNA: TGTGCCAGCAGTACGCGACAGGCGACTAACTATGGCTACACCTTC.

This clone has a single count. The rearrangement joins TRBV18 to TRBJ1-1; TRBD1 agrees at 9 bases. The CDR3 has 14 residues. Germline CDR1 KGHSH, CDR2 LQKENI. V lost 6 bases to trimming and J lost 5 bases; unmatched junction nucleotides: 7. The CDR3 DNA reads as TGTGCCAGCTCCCCGAAGGACAGGGGAACTGAAGCTTTCTTT. Its protein product is CASSPKDRGTEAFF.

The chain employs TRBV18 and TRBJ2-4; 7 bases line up with TRBD2. V gave up 0 bases and J gave up 0 bases; unmatched junction bases: 11. CDR3 length: 19 residues. From germline, CDR1 is KGHSH and CDR2 LQKENI. In nucleotides, the CDR3 is TGTGCCAGCTCACCACCCCGCGGGAGTGGTGGCGGAGCCAAAAACATTCAGTACTTC. This encodes CASSPPRGSGGGAKNIQYF.

The chain carries TRBV4-1 and TRBJ1-2, with D perhaps matching TRBD1 (6 bases). The ends were cut back, 2 bases at V and 2 bases at J, with 18 bases in the middle. From germline, CDR1 is MGHRA and CDR2 YSYEKL. CDR3 size: 17 residues. CDR3 residues: CASSQLVPGHPNYGYTF. The CDR3 DNA follows: TGCGCCAGCAGCCAATTGGTCCCGGGACACCCAAACTATGGCTACACCTTC.

The chain recombines TRBV6-6 with TRBJ2-5; possibly TRBD2 for D (6 bases). The CDR3 extends over 13 amino acids. The germline gives CDR1 MNHNY, CDR2 SVGAGI (reference sequence). Trimming took off 4 bases at V and 2 bases at J, with 8 bases between the two ends. CDR3 residues: CASSWGTQETQYF. The CDR3 coding sequence is TGTGCCAGCAGTTGGGGGACTCAAGAGACCCAGTACTTC.

This clone was seen more than once but under ten times. V gene TRBV5-1 combines with J gene TRBJ2-3, with 11 bases aligning to TRBD2. The trim removed 3 bases at V and 5 bases at J, leaving 5 bases unmatched. The V gene's germline CDR1 is SGHRS and CDR2 YFSETQ. The CDR3 runs 15 residues. CDR3 sequence: CASSSLAGAEDTQYF. The CDR3 DNA reads as TGCGCCAGCAGCTCACTAGCGGGGGCCGAAGATACGCAGTATTTT.

This clone was counted a single time. V gene TRBV7-2 combines with J gene TRBJ2-7, with TRBD1 matching 9 bases. The CDR3 is 15 amino acids. Germline CDR1 is SGHTA and CDR2 is FQGNSA. The J segment lost 5 bases and the V segment lost 5 bases, leaving 10 bases of the junction unmatched. The CDR3 protein is CASSMGPGTGNEQYF. The CDR3 bases are TGTGCCAGCAGCATGGGCCCCGGGACAGGGAACGAGCAGTACTTC.